The T cell receptor (beta chain) described here comes from a study of regulatory T cells in long-lasting Graves disease. The sample's time point: newly diagnosed GD, antithyroid drugs for less than 3 months. TCR sequences were obtained from RNA taken from PBMCs. Germline-derived CDR1 and CDR2 are SGHKS and YYEKEE (reference sequence). The CDR3 covers 14 residues. The V and J ends lost 7 bases and 4 bases respectively, with 17 bases between them. HTBI primers from iRepertoire and Arm-PCR of CDR3 regions yielded the TCR beta libraries. TCRdb recomputed calls from the multiplex PCR reads with MiXCR, one row per CDR3 protein. This sample has roughly 400,000 distinct CDR3 sequences; 15% occur once, and the top ten carry roughly 8%. This clonotype was counted many times. These data are also associated with another study on T cells in Graves' hyperthyroidism and ophthalmopathy. This second study says: Graves' hyperthyroidism qualified as stable when ophthalmopathy did not progress within 18 months. The study enrolled patients aged 18 to 65 with newly diagnosed hyperthyroidism of under 2 months' duration. TCR CDR3 underwent first-round RT-PCR with the HTBI primer set. Appearing also in blood were most of the thyroid clonotypes expanded above 0.001.

Sequenced here: peripheral blood mononuclear cells (PBMCs), sampled at new diagnosis, from a patient treated with antithyroid drugs. The J gene is TRBJ2-5, the V gene TRBV5-5; D tentatively reads TRBD1 or TRBD2 (5 bases each). The receptor's source is a woman between 40 and 55 years old with Graves disease. The CDR3 DNA reads TGTGCCAGCCGGTTCGGGACCAGCGGAGAGACCCAGTACTTC. Its protein is CASRFGTSGETQYF.